The rows below give T cell receptor beta chains drawn from one sample of a study of T cell repertoires in aging, cancer and after chemotherapy. Each CDR3 protein gets one entry after TCRdb re-called the multiplex PCR reads with MiXCR. The sample lists 5,000 to 6,000 distinct CDR3 sequences, roughly 26% occurring once. Sequencing was carried out using blood. These receptors were obtained from a human donor in good health. The CDR3 runs from the conserved cysteine through the conserved F or W. D genes are given only for firm matches. Size is stated for part of the rows, as once, few or many counts, or as a class when the clone is expanded.

CDR3	DNA	J	V	D	size
CASRLQGYEQYF	TGTGCCAGCAGGCTACAGGGCTACGAGCAGTACTTC	TRBJ2-7	TRBV6-2/TRBV6-3	.	few
CASSFRDRSYEQYF	TGTGCCAGCAGCTTCCGGGACAGGTCCTACGAGCAGTACTTC	TRBJ2-7	TRBV11-2	TRBD1	.
CAIGDPGQGSYEQYF	TGTGCCATCGGTGACCCGGGACAGGGCTCCTACGAGCAGTACTTC	TRBJ2-7	TRBV6-4	TRBD1	.
CASSRTGTDTQYF	TGTGCCAGCAGCAGGACTGGAACAGATACGCAGTATTTT	TRBJ2-3	TRBV7-9	.	medium-sized
CASSLSGRGTYNEQFF	TGTGCCAGCAGCTTGTCGGGCAGGGGGACCTACAATGAGCAGTTCTTC	TRBJ2-1	TRBV5-6	TRBD1	medium-sized
CAISDPTGGGRSGLVGDEQYF	TGTGCCATCAGTGATCCGACGGGGGGAGGCAGGTCGGGACTAGTAGGCGACGAGCAGTACTTC	TRBJ2-7	TRBV10-3	TRBD2	few
CASSQETGTGADTQYF	TGCGCCAGCAGCCAAGAAACCGGGACAGGGGCAGATACGCAGTATTTT	TRBJ2-3	TRBV4-3	TRBD1	.
CASRPWGQMNTEAFF	TGTGCCAGCAGGCCCTGGGGGCAGATGAACACTGAAGCTTTCTTT	TRBJ1-1	TRBV28	.	.
CASSYNLSFRFSYEQYF	TGCGCCAGCAGCTACAACCTCTCTTTCCGGTTCTCCTACGAGCAGTACTTC	TRBJ2-7	TRBV5-1	.	.
CASSQDRLILFNYGYTF	TGCGCCAGCAGCCAAGATCGGCTGATACTCTTTAACTATGGCTACACCTTC	TRBJ1-2	TRBV4-3	.	.
CSAKRQPERGNQPQHF	TGCAGTGCTAAGAGACAGCCTGAGCGGGGCAATCAGCCCCAGCATTTT	TRBJ1-5	TRBV20-1	.	.
CASDRDRGTGELFF	TGTGCCAGCGACAGGGACAGGGGCACCGGGGAGCTGTTTTTT	TRBJ2-2	TRBV28	TRBD1	.
CASSHGPRDSTYEQYF	TGCGCCAGCAGCCATGGCCCCCGGGACAGCACCTACGAGCAGTACTTC	TRBJ2-7	TRBV4-3	TRBD1	.
CASKTQRGSTGELFF	TGTGCCAGCAAGACGCAGCGGGGAAGCACCGGGGAGCTGTTTTTT	TRBJ2-2	TRBV6-5	TRBD2	.
CASRLSRGAEGEAFF	TGTGCCAGCAGATTATCGCGAGGGGCCGAGGGTGAAGCTTTCTTT	TRBJ1-1	TRBV11-2	.	.
CASSYGQGSSYEQYF	TGCGCCAGCAGCTATGGACAGGGAAGCTCCTACGAGCAGTACTTC	TRBJ2-7	TRBV5-1	TRBD1	few
CSARAGVSDTQYF	TGCAGTGCTAGAGCGGGAGTCTCAGATACGCAGTATTTT	TRBJ2-3	TRBV20-1	.	few
CASSLVAGQSSEQFF	TGTGCCAGCAGCTTAGTCGCGGGCCAGTCGAGTGAGCAGTTCTTC	TRBJ2-1	TRBV11-1	.	.
CASSYSGRGRQGNEQFF	TGTGCCAGCAGTTACTCTGGCAGGGGTAGGCAAGGGAATGAGCAGTTCTTC	TRBJ2-1	TRBV6-5	.	medium-sized
CASSLAKQGRYGYTF	TGTGCCAGCAGCTTGGCCAAACAGGGCCGCTATGGCTACACCTTC	TRBJ1-2	TRBV7-9	.	few
CASRLGMSSYEQYF	TGTGCCAGCCGACTAGGAATGAGCTCCTACGAGCAGTACTTC	TRBJ2-7	TRBV7-2	.	.
CASSLAPERNTIYF	TGCGCCAGCAGCTTGGCGCCAGAGCGAAACACCATATATTTT	TRBJ1-3	TRBV5-1	.	.
CASRLQQGGADTQYF	TGTGCCAGCAGACTCCAACAGGGAGGCGCAGATACGCAGTATTTT	TRBJ2-3	TRBV6-4	.	medium-sized
CASSYSGGTETQYF	TGTGCCAGCAGTTACTCCGGAGGGACGGAGACCCAGTACTTC	TRBJ2-5	TRBV6-5	.	medium-sized
CASSVGAERDEQFF	TGTGCCAGCAGTGTGGGTGCGGAGCGAGATGAGCAGTTCTTC	TRBJ2-1	TRBV6-4	.	medium-sized
CASSLSDRGGTEAFF	TGTGCCAGCAGTCTGTCGGATCGGGGTGGCACTGAAGCTTTCTTT	TRBJ1-1	TRBV12-3/TRBV12-4	.	few
CASKLLAVLFEDEQFF	TGTGCCAGCAAATTATTAGCGGTTTTGTTTGAGGATGAGCAGTTCTTC	TRBJ2-1	TRBV6-1	.	few
CASSPGGESSYEQYF	TGTGCCAGCTCACCCGGGGGGGAAAGCTCCTACGAGCAGTACTTC	TRBJ2-7	TRBV18	TRBD2	.
CSAVLAGGGTSTDTQYF	TGCAGTGCCGTACTAGCGGGAGGAGGTACTTCCACAGATACGCAGTATTTT	TRBJ2-3	TRBV20-1	TRBD2	.
CASRREQGAAYGYTF	TGTGCCAGCAGGCGTGAACAGGGGGCTGCCTATGGCTACACCTTC	TRBJ1-2	TRBV7-9	TRBD1	few
CAITAGDVGVDQNTEAFF	TGTGCCATCACGGCAGGGGACGTAGGAGTCGATCAGAACACTGAAGCTTTCTTT	TRBJ1-1	TRBV10-3	.	.
CASSIVGKQETQYF	TGTGCCAGTAGTATAGTGGGGAAGCAAGAGACCCAGTACTTC	TRBJ2-5	TRBV19	.	medium-sized
CASSSGTVYNEQFF	TGTGCCAGCAGTTCAGGGACAGTCTACAATGAGCAGTTCTTC	TRBJ2-1	TRBV6-6	TRBD1	medium-sized
CASSLQGVNTEAFF	TGTGCCAGCAGCTTGCAGGGGGTGAACACTGAAGCTTTCTTT	TRBJ1-1	TRBV5-4	TRBD1	.
CASRTDSISGYTF	TGTGCCAGCAGGACGGACAGCATTAGTGGCTACACCTTC	TRBJ1-2	TRBV27	.	medium-sized
CASKPSGTRLNEQFF	TGTGCCAGCAAACCGTCCGGGACTAGGCTCAATGAGCAGTTCTTC	TRBJ2-1	TRBV6-5	TRBD2	medium-sized
CASSTTALVKTYEQYF	TGTGCCAGCAGCACGACAGCACTAGTAAAAACCTACGAGCAGTACTTC	TRBJ2-7	TRBV5-6	.	few
CASSPGAGGYHEQFF	TGTGCCAGCAGCCCGGGAGCGGGGGGGTATCATGAGCAGTTCTTC	TRBJ2-1	TRBV7-9	TRBD2	.
CASSRRTGTPQETQYF	TGCGCCAGCAGTCGTCGGACAGGGACGCCCCAAGAGACCCAGTACTTC	TRBJ2-5	TRBV5-1	TRBD1	.
CASSLNPGHPLSNTEAFF	TGTGCCAGCAGCTTAAATCCGGGACACCCTCTATCGAACACTGAAGCTTTCTTT	TRBJ1-1	TRBV7-2	.	few
CSARGRADNEQFF	TGCAGTGCTAGAGGGCGGGCTGACAATGAGCAGTTCTTC	TRBJ2-1	TRBV20-1	.	few
CATSRDIGDQETQYF	TGTGCCACCAGCAGAGATATTGGCGACCAAGAGACCCAGTACTTC	TRBJ2-5	TRBV15	.	medium-sized
CSRTTSGGEQYF	TGCAGCCGGACGACTAGCGGGGGGGAGCAGTACTTC	TRBJ2-7	TRBV20-1	TRBD2	.
CASSYSGQVDQPQHF	TGTGCCAGCAGTTACTCCGGGCAGGTCGATCAGCCCCAGCATTTT	TRBJ1-5	TRBV6-6	.	.
CATSERTSGNQYAKQYF	TGTGCCACCAGTGAACGGACTAGCGGGAACCAATACGCGAAGCAGTACTTC	TRBJ2-7	TRBV24-1	TRBD2	.
CASSGGGSNEKLFF	TGTGCCAGCAGCGGAGGGGGGTCTAATGAAAAACTGTTTTTT	TRBJ1-4	TRBV27	.	medium-sized
CSASPRYSNQPQHF	TGCAGTGCTAGTCCGAGGTATAGCAATCAGCCCCAGCATTTT	TRBJ1-5	TRBV20-1	.	.
CASRGRRYGYTF	TGTGCCAGCAGGGGCAGGAGGTATGGCTACACCTTC	TRBJ1-2	TRBV7-9	.	medium-sized
CASRAGTGGEKLFF	TGCGCCAGCAGGGCCGGGACAGGGGGCGAAAAACTGTTTTTT	TRBJ1-4	TRBV5-1	TRBD1	few
CASSQDLAGGDTQYF	TGCGCCAGCAGCCAAGATCTAGCGGGAGGAGATACGCAGTATTTT	TRBJ2-3	TRBV4-3	TRBD2	.
CASSLYRVKNIQYF	TGTGCCAGCAGTTTATATAGGGTCAAAAACATTCAGTACTTC	TRBJ2-4	TRBV12-3/TRBV12-4	.	.
CASRITGRYEQYF	TGTGCCAGCAGAATCACAGGGCGGTACGAGCAGTACTTC	TRBJ2-7	TRBV6-2/TRBV6-3	.	medium-sized
CASSYSPEGIYEQYF	TGTGCCAGCAGTTACTCCCCAGAGGGGATCTACGAGCAGTACTTC	TRBJ2-7	TRBV6-2/TRBV6-3	.	.
CASSVETGGQPQHF	TGTGCCAGCAGCGTCGAGACAGGGGGACAGCCCCAGCATTTT	TRBJ1-5	TRBV7-9	TRBD1	.
CASRMGGGLADTQYF	TGTGCCAGCAGGATGGGGGGGGGGTTGGCAGATACGCAGTATTTT	TRBJ2-3	TRBV7-2	TRBD2	.
CASSRDRGFTGELFF	TGTGCCAGCAGTCGGGACAGGGGATTCACCGGGGAGCTGTTTTTT	TRBJ2-2	TRBV6-5	TRBD1	.
CASSGRAGGPDTQYF	TGTGCCAGTAGTGGACGAGCGGGGGGGCCGGATACGCAGTATTTT	TRBJ2-3	TRBV19	TRBD2	medium-sized
CASLRRGGYNEQFF	TGTGCCAGCCTGAGGCGGGGGGGCTACAATGAGCAGTTCTTC	TRBJ2-1	TRBV7-2	TRBD2	.
CSAPPPGAVNYGYTF	TGCAGTGCCCCTCCCCCAGGGGCGGTGAACTATGGCTACACCTTC	TRBJ1-2	TRBV20-1	.	.
CASSLAVGNSNQPQHF	TGTGCCAGCAGCTTAGCGGTGGGGAACAGCAATCAGCCCCAGCATTTT	TRBJ1-5	TRBV7-9	.	few